One and the same sample provided the 17 T cell receptor beta chains below, sequenced in a study of control samples from healthy donors and cancer patients. Repertoires were generated with immunoSEQ multiplex PCR, while TCRdb's copy carries only in-frame clones and drops some. The sample comprises 85,000 to 90,000 clones, over 65% of which are singletons, and approximately 2% rests with the top ten. The specimen was blood. The receptors stem from a woman between 40 and 55 years old in good health.

The chain combines TRBV12-1 with TRBJ2-3; TRBD2 is the table's D call, not checked against the DNA. TRBV12-1 is marked as a pseudogene. The CDR3 covers 19 residues. The CDR3 DNA is TGTGCCAGCAGCTTTGCGCAAAAGGCTAGCGGGGGGGCGACAGATACGCAGTATTTT. Protein: CASSFAQKASGGATDTQYF.

This chain joins TRBV5-5 and TRBJ1-2; TRBD1 matches 7 bases. Germline loops: CDR1 SGHKS, CDR2 YYEKEE (reference sequence). The CDR3 runs 14 residues. J gave up 6 bases and V 4 bases, and 9 bases lay outside the gene matches. The CDR3 here is CASSQSTGNHGYTF. In DNA form, the CDR3 reads TGTGCCAGCAGCCAGTCGACAGGGAATCATGGCTACACCTTC.

This clone was counted only a few times. The chain links TRBV7-3 to TRBJ2-1, with D perhaps matching TRBD2 (5 bases). The CDR3 extends over 13 amino acids. Trimming removed 2 bases at V and 8 bases at J, with 10 bases between. CDR1 is SGHTA and CDR2 is FQGTGA in the germline V gene. The CDR3 coding sequence is TGTGCCAGCAGCTTAGGACTGTTCGATGAGCAGTTCTTC. Translating gives CASSLGLFDEQFF.

The chain uses TRBV7-3 and TRBJ2-1; a possible D gene is TRBD1 (7 bases). The CDR3 runs 18 residues. Trimming left V 5 bases short and J 0 bases short, with 20 bases between. CDR1 and CDR2 (germline): SGHTA, FQGTGA. CDR3 nucleotides: TGTGCCAGCAGCGCTCAACTAGGAGGGGGCCACTCCTACAATGAGCAGTTCTTC. Its translation is CASSAQLGGGHSYNEQFF.

V usage is TRBV9 and J usage is TRBJ1-1; 9 nucleotides align to TRBD1. V lost 1 base, J lost 4 bases, and 5 bases stayed unmatched. CDR3 length: 15 amino acids. CDR1 and CDR2 (germline): SGDLS, YYNGEE. Written as DNA, the CDR3 is TGTGCCAGCAGCGTATCTGTGACAGGGGGCACTGAAGCTTTCTTT. Its protein is CASSVSVTGGTEAFF.

V usage is TRBV5-6 and J usage is TRBJ1-6; D is ambiguous. The CDR3 extends over 13 amino acids. The germline gives CDR1 SGHDT, CDR2 YYEEEE. V gave up 0 bases and J gave up 10 bases, with 8 bases separating them. In nucleotides, the CDR3 is TGTGCCAGCAGCTTGGGTTCCAGCTCACCCCTCCACTTT. Amino acids: CASSLGSSSPLHF.

The chain links TRBV30 to TRBJ1-4; D might be TRBD1 (5 bases). This CDR3 has 14 amino acids. The V and J ends lost 1 base and 10 bases respectively, with 16 bases between them. Germline assignment: CDR1 GTSNPN and CDR2 SVGIG (reference sequence). This CDR3 reads CAWSGAREGLKLFF. CDR3 sequence (DNA): TGTGCCTGGAGTGGCGCCAGGGAGGGTTTAAAACTGTTTTTT.

The V and J genes are TRBV13 and TRBJ1-1; TRBD1 aligns across 9 bases. The length of the CDR3 is 15 residues. The V gene's germline CDR1 is PRHDT and CDR2 FYEKMQ (reference sequence). Unmatched junction bases numbered 5, after V lost 5 bases and J lost 1 base. This CDR3 is CASSRRGQGNTEAFF. The DNA for the CDR3 is TGTGCCAGCAGCCGGCGGGGACAGGGGAACACTGAAGCTTTCTTT.

V and J are TRBV6-2 or TRBV6-3 and TRBJ2-3, with D maybe TRBD2 (5 bases). The V gene's germline CDR1 is MNHEY and CDR2 SVGEGT. The CDR3 extends over 17 amino acids. V was cut by 0 bases and J by 2 bases, with 15 bases left in between. The CDR3 region is CASSYSVRLALTDTQYF. The CDR3 DNA reads TGTGCCAGCAGTTACTCGGTACGTCTAGCTCTCACAGATACGCAGTATTTT.

The chain couples TRBV4-3 to TRBJ2-3; 7 bases match TRBD2. CDR1 is LGHNA and CDR2 is YSLEER in the germline V gene. CDR3 size: 16 residues. Trimming took 4 bases from V and 6 from J; bases not matched to a gene: 13. The CDR3 DNA follows: TGCGCCAGCAGCCTTATCGGCGGGGGAGCAGGGGATACGCAGTATTTT. Translated: CASSLIGGGAGDTQYF.

The V and J genes are TRBV21-1 and TRBJ1-5; the DNA was not used to check the table's D call, TRBD1. TRBV21-1 is classified as a pseudogene. The CDR3 covers 15 residues. The CDR3 DNA follows: TGTGCCAGCAGCAAAGGGACAGGGGGTAATCAGCCCCAGCATTTT. It codes for CASSKGTGGNQPQHF.

The genes are TRBV24-1 and TRBJ2-1, with D tentatively TRBD1 or TRBD2 (6 bases each). V lost 1 base to trimming and J lost 8 bases, with 8 bases between them. Germline V lookup: CDR1 KGHDR, CDR2 SFDVKD. The CDR3 contains 13 residues. The CDR3 DNA reads TGTGCCACCAGTGATTTCGGGGGCGATGAGCAGTTCTTC. It specifies CATSDFGGDEQFF.

In this sample, this clone turned up once. The gene calls are TRBV12-5 and TRBJ2-1, with a possible D match to TRBD1 (5 bases). Per germline, CDR1 LGHNT and CDR2 FRNRAP. V lost 8 bases and J 4 bases, leaving 24 bases between the germline ends. The CDR3 spans 17 residues. CDR3 amino acids: CASSPITGYYEYNEQFF. Written as DNA, the CDR3 is TGTGCTAGTTCTCCGATAACAGGTTATTACGAATACAATGAGCAGTTCTTC.

J is TRBJ1-2 and V is TRBV6-4, with 10 bases lining up with TRBD1. The V segment lost 7 bases and the J segment 3 bases; nucleotides outside the gene matches: 20. The CDR3 is made up of 19 amino acids. From germline, CDR1 is MRHNA and CDR2 SNTAGT. CDR3 amino acids: CASTPLVDRDRGTDYGYTF. The CDR3 coding sequence is TGTGCCAGCACTCCTTTAGTCGACCGGGACAGGGGAACGGACTATGGCTACACCTTC.

DNA of the CDR3: TGTGCCAGCAGCCAAGCGACAGCCTACTACCAAGAGACCCAGTACTTC. It codes for CASSQATAYYQETQYF. The chain joins TRBV3-1 (or the pseudogene TRBV3-2) to TRBJ2-5, with a tentative D call TRBD1 (5 bases). V shed 1 base and J shed 0 bases, with 12 bases lying between them. The CDR3 consists of 16 residues. CDR1 and CDR2 (germline): LGHDT, YNNKEL (reference sequence).

The J gene is TRBJ2-4, the V gene TRBV18, with D unresolved. Germline CDR1 KGHSH, CDR2 LQKENI. The V end lost 7 bases, the J end lost 0 bases, and 7 bases lay between the germline ends. The CDR3 has 13 residues. The CDR3 DNA sequence: TGTGCCAGCTTCGATTTAGCCAAAAACATTCAGTACTTC. Translating it yields CASFDLAKNIQYF. Complete variable domain (other parts from reference TRBV18 and TRBJ2-4): NAGVMQNPRHLVRRRGQEARLRCSPMKGHSHVYWYRQLPEEGLKFMVYLQKENIIDESGMPKERFSAEFPKEGPSILRIQQVVRGDSAAYFCASFDLAKNIQYFGAGTRLSVL.

The V gene is TRBV6-2 or TRBV6-3, the J gene TRBJ2-1; D is undetermined. The V end was cut by 3 bases, the J end by 3 bases, with 3 bases between. The CDR3 covers 12 residues. From germline, CDR1 is MNHEY and CDR2 SVGEGT. CDR3 nucleotide sequence: TGTGCCAGCAGTTATAACTACAATGAGCAGTTCTTC. Translation gives CASSYNYNEQFF.